These 3 T cell receptor beta chains came from one sample sequenced in a study of blood T cell repertoires in COVID-19. Data came from immunoSEQ multiplex PCR; TCRdb stores just in-frame clones and leaves some out. The table lists 50,000 to 65,000 clones, 80% to 90% of them singletons. Sequenced: peripheral blood. The receptors derive from a human donor in a cohort sampled during active COVID-19.

The chain couples TRBV20-1 to TRBJ2-7; TRBD1 might be the D (6 bases). Germline values: CDR1 DFQATT, CDR2 SNEGSKA (reference sequence). The CDR3 runs 11 residues. Trimming removed 7 bases from V and 2 bases from J, with 9 bases in between. CDR3 loop: CSGGLTYEQYF. DNA for the CDR3: TGCAGTGGGGGGCTCACCTACGAGCAGTACTTC.

The CDR3 protein is CASSLEAGGSGTQYF. The CDR3 DNA sequence: TGCGCCAGCAGCTTGGAAGCGGGGGGGTCTGGGACCCAGTACTTC. This chain uses TRBV5-1 with TRBJ2-5, with 10 nucleotides matching TRBD2. Unmatched junction bases numbered 6, after V lost 0 bases and J lost 7 bases. In germline, CDR1 is SGHRS, CDR2 YFSETQ. This CDR3 spans 15 amino acids.

The chain uses TRBV6-5 and TRBJ1-2; weak D call: TRBD1 (5 bases). The length of the CDR3 is 14 residues. V dropped 2 bases and J dropped 2 bases, with 9 bases sitting between them. The germline gives CDR1 MNHEY, CDR2 SVGAGI. CDR3 coding DNA: TGTGCCAGCAGTTACCGGGCAGGGAACTATGGCTACACCTTC. Translating it yields CASSYRAGNYGYTF.